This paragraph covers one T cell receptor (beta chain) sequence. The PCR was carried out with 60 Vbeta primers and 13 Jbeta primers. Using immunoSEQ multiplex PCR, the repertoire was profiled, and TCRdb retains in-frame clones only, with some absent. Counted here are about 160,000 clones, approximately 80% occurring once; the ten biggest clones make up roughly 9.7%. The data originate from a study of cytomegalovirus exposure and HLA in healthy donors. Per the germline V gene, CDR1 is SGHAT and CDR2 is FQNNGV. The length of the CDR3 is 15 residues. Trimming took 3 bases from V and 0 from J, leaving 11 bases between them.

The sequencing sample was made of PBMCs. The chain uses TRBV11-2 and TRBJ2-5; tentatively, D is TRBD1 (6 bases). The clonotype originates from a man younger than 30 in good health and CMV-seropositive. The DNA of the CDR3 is TGTGCCAGCAGCTTGGGCCAGGGGTACCAAGAGACCCAGTACTTC. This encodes CASSLGQGYQETQYF.